Reported below is one T cell receptor beta chain. Its specificity is not known. CDR3 size: 13 residues. Germline CDR1 reads MNHNY; CDR2 reads SVGAGI (reference sequence). V lost 7 bases to trimming and J lost 4 bases, with 13 bases between them. The sample originates from a study of T cell responses to AZD1222 COVID-19 vaccine. General study findings and limits: Scientists sampled the repertoires only once the peak T cell response had passed. Donors were chiefly white British, with a greater number of females, and clonal diversity was perhaps underestimated. Spike regions recognized by vaccine-associated CD4 TCRs spanned the protein, led by 160-218 and 743-854.

Profiled with immunoSEQ multiplex PCR; TCRdb holds only in-frame clones, not every one. The sample includes 80,000 or so clones, 90% of them seen just once. Sample: peripheral blood, taken 28 days after the second AZD1222 dose. The genes are TRBV6-6 and TRBJ1-2; D is perhaps TRBD1 (6 bases). The sequence derives from an adult who received the AZD1222 COVID-19 vaccine. CDR3 in amino acids: CASKNREGYGYTF. CDR3 in DNA: TGTGCCAGCAAAAACAGGGAAGGCTATGGCTACACCTTC.